This T cell receptor (beta chain) came from a study of blood T cell repertoires in COVID-19 (dated by TCRdb to 2020 to 2021). Broadly, across the study: Collaborator samples came from the United States, Italy and Spain and covered acute and convalescent phases of COVID-19. The prospective study material was composed of cDNA or gDNA derived from T cells, B-cell-depleted T cells, or PBMCs. The dataset comprised deeply sampled blood TCRbeta repertoires from subjects exposed to, actively infected with, or recovered from COVID-19. The repertoires were made available in a free public database intended to serve as a resource for research on the immune response to SARS-CoV-2. Samples were obtained from the ongoing ImmuneRACE study (first 160 participants) and from 1,254 subjects provided by 6 global collaborators. The sample metadata nearly always contained a de-identified subject ID, COVID-19 status, age in years and sex. Where available, HLA class I and class II types were obtained from metadata supplied by the sample provider rather than from assay-based typing. The investigation overall reported the following: Clinical and demographic metadata were provided uncurated, with the amount varying by source and participant.

On this clone: Its recognized antigen is unknown. Base qualities are not at hand, and no much larger clone is one base apart.

TCRbeta CDR3 regions were amplified from genomic DNA using the immunoSEQ Assay, a bias-controlled multiplex PCR. As for the authors' bioinformatics: The number of nucleated cells in each sample was estimated by amplification of reference gene primers within the assay. To quantify the absolute abundance of each unique TCRbeta CDR3 rearrangement, sequence reads were collapsed and filtered. For each sample, productive Simpson clonality was calculated by taking the square root of Simpson's diversity index across productive rearrangements. TCRdb holds this immuneACCESS table with in-frame rearrangements only. Some clones are missing; in checked studies, unresolved V genes explain under half, and the rest has no known cause. V, J and clone size reflect that table, while D and trimming were determined from the DNA. The sample table contains around 400,000 clones; only one count was recorded for more than 75% of them. The biggest ten clones account for 2.3% of the sample.

At one collaborating source in Seattle, patients were enrolled during active infection and were followed longitudinally through the course of disease. Whole blood was collected in K2EDTA tubes by collaborating institutions according to the institutions' own protocols. Collaborator samples were shipped for TCRbeta analysis as frozen whole blood, isolated PBMCs, or DNA extracted from either sample type. The TCR comes from a woman in her fifties or sixties with COVID-19, enrolled during active disease. The sample was peripheral blood.

The sequenced DNA: TGTGCCAGTAGATTGGCGGGTATGAATCAGCCCCAGCATTTT. Translation gives CASRLAGMNQPQHF. The V and J genes are TRBV19 and TRBJ1-5; the D gene assignment is ambiguous. As encoded in the germline V gene (reference sequence), CDR1 is LNHDA while CDR2 is SQIVND. From the cysteine up to the phenylalanine, the CDR3 has a length of 14 residues. Only the CDR3 DNA is retained, 42 bases long and in frame from the first base. At the junction V is shortened by 6 bases and J by 4 bases, with 13 bases in between.